This T cell receptor (beta chain) was profiled in a study of blood T cell repertoires in COVID-19 (dated by TCRdb to 2020 to 2021). With regard to the full study: Collaborator samples came from the United States, Italy and Spain and covered acute and convalescent phases of COVID-19. The prospective study material was composed of cDNA or gDNA derived from T cells, B-cell-depleted T cells, or PBMCs. Subjects who had been exposed to COVID-19, were actively infected with it, or had recovered from it provided the deeply sampled blood TCRbeta repertoires that made up the dataset. The repertoires were released in a freely available public database meant as a resource for research on the immune response to SARS-CoV-2. Samples came from the ongoing ImmuneRACE study (first 160 participants) plus 1,254 subjects from 6 global collaborators. Nearly every sample came with metadata listing a de-identified subject ID, COVID-19 status, age in years and sex. Where available, HLA class I and class II types were obtained from metadata supplied by the sample provider rather than from assay-based typing.

The study at large found these results: Clinical and demographic metadata were provided uncurated, with the amount varying by source and participant.

The V end gives up 4 bases and the J end 8 bases, leaving 9 bases in the junction not matched to a gene. The CDR3 numbers 14 residues from cysteine through phenylalanine. The CDR3 DNA has 42 bases and is translated from base 1. Looking up the germline V gene yields CDR1 SQVTM and CDR2 ANQGSEA. This clone was detected once. Its antigen target is currently unknown. No base-level quality is on record; no much larger clone is a single base apart. One collaborating source in Seattle enrolled patients while the patients were actively infected and followed the patients over time throughout the course of disease. The collaborating institutions used their own protocols to collect whole blood in K2EDTA tubes. Collaborator samples were shipped for TCRbeta analysis as frozen whole blood, isolated PBMCs, or DNA extracted from either sample type. TCRbeta CDR3 regions were amplified from genomic DNA using the immunoSEQ Assay, a bias-controlled multiplex PCR. The authors processed their data as follows. The number of nucleated cells in each sample was estimated from the amplification of reference gene primers within the assay. Sequence reads were collapsed and filtered to measure the absolute abundance of every unique TCRbeta CDR3 rearrangement. Productive Simpson clonality was computed per sample as the square root of Simpson's diversity index over productive rearrangements. TCRdb stores this immuneACCESS table with in-frame sequences only. Part of the clones is absent; in the studies checked, under half of the shortfall reflects unresolved V genes, and no reason is known for the rest. V, J and clone size were drawn from that table, and D and trimming were deduced from the DNA. The table for this sample lists 170,000 or so clones; around 87% of them were counted only once. 0.55% to 0.6% of the sample comes from the top ten.

The sequenced sample consisted of peripheral blood. Rearrangement joined TRBV29-1 to TRBJ2-1, with 9 junctional bases fitting TRBD1. The TCR originated in a man between 60 and 75 years old with COVID-19, enrolled during active disease. The CDR3 reads CSVGGGQGSHEQFF. The DNA sequence is given as TGCAGCGTTGGAGGGGGACAGGGTTCGCATGAGCAGTTCTTC.